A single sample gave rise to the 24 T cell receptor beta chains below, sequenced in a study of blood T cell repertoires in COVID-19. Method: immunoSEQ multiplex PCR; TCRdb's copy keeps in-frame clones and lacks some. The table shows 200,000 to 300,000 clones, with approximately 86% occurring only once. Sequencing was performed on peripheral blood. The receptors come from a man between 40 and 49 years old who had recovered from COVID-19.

The CDR3 sequence is CASSPTGGVGEQYF. The DNA of the CDR3 is TGTGCCAGCAGTCCGACAGGGGGTGTCGGCGAGCAGTACTTC. This chain connects TRBV6-2 or TRBV6-3 to TRBJ2-7; 9 positions agree with TRBD1. This CDR3 is 14 amino acids long. Trimming took 5 bases from V and 6 from J; bases not matched to a gene: 8. The germline gives CDR1 MNHEY, CDR2 SVGEGT.

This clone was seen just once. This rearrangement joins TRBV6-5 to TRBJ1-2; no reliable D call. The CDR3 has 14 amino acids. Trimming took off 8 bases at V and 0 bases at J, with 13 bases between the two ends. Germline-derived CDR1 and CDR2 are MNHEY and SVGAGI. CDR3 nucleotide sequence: TGTGCCAGCGGAGAGGGCAGACCTAACTATGGCTACACCTTC. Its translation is CASGEGRPNYGYTF.

DNA for the CDR3: TGTGCCAGCAGTTTATTGGGGGGCTATGGCTACACCTTC. Its protein is CASSLLGGYGYTF. J is TRBJ1-2 and V is TRBV27; the D gene is possibly TRBD1 (5 bases). The CDR3 is made up of 13 amino acids. The V gene lost 1 base and the J gene lost 4 bases, with 7 bases spanning the gap. In germline, CDR1 is MNHEY, CDR2 SMNVEV (reference sequence).

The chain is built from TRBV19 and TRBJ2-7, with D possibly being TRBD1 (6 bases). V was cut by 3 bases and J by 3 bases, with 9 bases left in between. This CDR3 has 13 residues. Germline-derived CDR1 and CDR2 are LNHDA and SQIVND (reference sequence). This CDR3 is CASSMGQVYEQYF. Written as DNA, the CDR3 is TGTGCCAGTAGTATGGGACAAGTCTACGAGCAGTACTTC.

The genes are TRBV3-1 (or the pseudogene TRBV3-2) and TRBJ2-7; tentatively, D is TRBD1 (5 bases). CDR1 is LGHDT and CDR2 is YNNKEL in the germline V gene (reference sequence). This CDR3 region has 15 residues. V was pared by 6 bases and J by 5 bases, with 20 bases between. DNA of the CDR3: TGTGCCAGCAGGAACGCAGGGAAGTCCTTAAACGAGCAGTACTTC. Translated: CASRNAGKSLNEQYF.

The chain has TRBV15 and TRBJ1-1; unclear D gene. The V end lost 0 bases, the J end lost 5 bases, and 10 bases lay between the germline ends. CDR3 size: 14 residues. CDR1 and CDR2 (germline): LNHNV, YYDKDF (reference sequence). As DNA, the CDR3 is TGTGCCACCAGCAGAGATCTTCGGGTTACTGAAGCTTTCTTT. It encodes CATSRDLRVTEAFF.

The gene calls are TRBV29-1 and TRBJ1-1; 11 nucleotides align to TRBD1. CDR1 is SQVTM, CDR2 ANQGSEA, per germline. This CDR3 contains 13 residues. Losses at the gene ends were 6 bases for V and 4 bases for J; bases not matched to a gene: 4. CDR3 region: CSVLGQGVTEAFF. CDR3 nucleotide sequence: TGCAGCGTCCTGGGACAGGGGGTCACTGAAGCTTTCTTT.

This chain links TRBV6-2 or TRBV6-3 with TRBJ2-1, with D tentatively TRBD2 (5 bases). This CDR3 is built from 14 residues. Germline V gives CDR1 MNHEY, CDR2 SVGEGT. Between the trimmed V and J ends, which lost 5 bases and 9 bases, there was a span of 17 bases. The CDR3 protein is CASSLQRVGGEQFF. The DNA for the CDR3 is TGTGCCAGCAGTCTCCAGCGAGTAGGAGGTGAGCAGTTCTTC.

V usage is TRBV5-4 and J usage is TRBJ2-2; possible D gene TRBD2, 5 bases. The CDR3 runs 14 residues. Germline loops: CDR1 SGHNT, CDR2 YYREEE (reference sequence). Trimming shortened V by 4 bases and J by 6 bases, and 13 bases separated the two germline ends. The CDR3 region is CASSTQLGSGELFF. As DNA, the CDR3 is TGTGCCAGCAGCACCCAACTAGGGTCCGGGGAGCTGTTTTTT.

In DNA form, the CDR3 reads TGTGCCAGCAGCTTTAGCGACGAGCAGTACTTC. Amino acids: CASSFSDEQYF. The rearrangement joins TRBV7-9 to TRBJ2-7; perhaps TRBD2 as D (5 bases). This CDR3 has 11 amino acids. Trimming removed 3 bases at V and 5 bases at J, with 5 bases between. The V gene's germline CDR1 is SEHNR and CDR2 FQNEAQ (reference sequence).

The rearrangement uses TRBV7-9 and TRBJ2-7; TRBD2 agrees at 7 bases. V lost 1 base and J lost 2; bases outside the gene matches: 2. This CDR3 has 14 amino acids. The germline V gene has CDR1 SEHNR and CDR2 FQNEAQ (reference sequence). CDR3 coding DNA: TGTGCCAGCAGCTTAGTCGGGGGGACCTACGAGCAGTACTTC. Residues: CASSLVGGTYEQYF.

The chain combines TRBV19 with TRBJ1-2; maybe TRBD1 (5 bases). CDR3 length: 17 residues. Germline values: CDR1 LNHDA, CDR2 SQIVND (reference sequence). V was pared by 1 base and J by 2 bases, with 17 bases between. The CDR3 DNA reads TGTGCCAGTAGTATAGGTCCAGGGCTGAGTGACAACTATGGCTACACCTTC. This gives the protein CASSIGPGLSDNYGYTF.

Here the CDR3 DNA reads TGTGCCAGCGCAGGCCGACCCTACGAGCAGTACTTC. It translates to CASAGRPYEQYF. This rearrangement joins TRBV2 to TRBJ2-7; D uncertain. Looked up from germline, CDR1 is SNHLY and CDR2 is FYNNEI. The CDR3 runs 12 residues. V lost 8 bases, J lost 2 bases, and 10 bases lay in between.

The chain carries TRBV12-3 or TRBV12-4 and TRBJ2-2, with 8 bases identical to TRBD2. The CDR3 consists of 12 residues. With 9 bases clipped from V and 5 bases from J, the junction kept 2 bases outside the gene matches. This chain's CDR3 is CASSGETGELFF. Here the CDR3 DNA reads TGTGCCAGTAGCGGGGAAACCGGGGAGCTGTTTTTT.

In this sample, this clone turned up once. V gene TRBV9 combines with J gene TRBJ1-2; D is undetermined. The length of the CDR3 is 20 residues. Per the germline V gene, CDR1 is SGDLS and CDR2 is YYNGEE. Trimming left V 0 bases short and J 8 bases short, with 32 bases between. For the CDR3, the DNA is TGTGCCAGCAGCGTAGCTACGGAGCAGCGGCAGGACCAAGGCGTAAAAGGCTACACCTTC. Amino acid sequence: CASSVATEQRQDQGVKGYTF.

This CDR3 is CASSRTRTDTQYF. In DNA, the CDR3 is TGTGCCAGCAGTCGGACTAGAACAGATACGCAGTATTTT. The V call is TRBV27, the J call TRBJ2-3; 7 nucleotides agree with TRBD2. This CDR3 is 13 amino acids long. Germline lookup yields CDR1 MNHEY and CDR2 SMNVEV (reference sequence). V dropped 5 bases and J dropped 3; count of bases not matched to a gene: 2.

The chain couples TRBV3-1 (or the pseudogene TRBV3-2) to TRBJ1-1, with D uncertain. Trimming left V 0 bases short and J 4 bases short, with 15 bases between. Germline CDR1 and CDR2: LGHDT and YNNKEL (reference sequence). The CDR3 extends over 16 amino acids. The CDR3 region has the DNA TGTGCCAGCAGCCAAGATTTGGGCTCACTGGGCACTGAAGCTTTCTTT. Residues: CASSQDLGSLGTEAFF.

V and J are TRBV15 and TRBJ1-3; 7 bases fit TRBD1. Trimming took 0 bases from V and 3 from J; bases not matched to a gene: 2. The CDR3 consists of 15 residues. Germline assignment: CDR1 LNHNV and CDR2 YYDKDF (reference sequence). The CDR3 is CATSRETGVGNTIYF. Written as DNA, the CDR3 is TGTGCCACCAGCAGAGAAACAGGGGTTGGAAACACCATATATTTT.

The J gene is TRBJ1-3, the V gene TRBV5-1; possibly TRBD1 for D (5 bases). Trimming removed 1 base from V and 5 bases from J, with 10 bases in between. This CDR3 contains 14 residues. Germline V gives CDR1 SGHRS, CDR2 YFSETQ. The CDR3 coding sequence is TGCGCCAGCAGCTTGACCGGGGGACGAAACACCATATATTTT. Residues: CASSLTGGRNTIYF.

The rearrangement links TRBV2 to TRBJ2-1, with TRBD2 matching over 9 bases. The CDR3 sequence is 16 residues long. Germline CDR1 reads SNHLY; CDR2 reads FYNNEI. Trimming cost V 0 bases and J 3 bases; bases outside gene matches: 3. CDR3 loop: CASSEALAGFYNEQFF. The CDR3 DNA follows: TGTGCCAGCAGTGAAGCTCTAGCGGGATTCTACAATGAGCAGTTCTTC. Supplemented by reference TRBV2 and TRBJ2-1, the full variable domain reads EPEVTQTPSHQVTQMGQEVILRCVPISNHLYFYWYRQILGQKVEFLVSFYNNEISEKSEIFDDQFSVERPDGSNFTLKIRSTKLEDSAMYFCASSEALAGFYNEQFFGPGTRLTVL.

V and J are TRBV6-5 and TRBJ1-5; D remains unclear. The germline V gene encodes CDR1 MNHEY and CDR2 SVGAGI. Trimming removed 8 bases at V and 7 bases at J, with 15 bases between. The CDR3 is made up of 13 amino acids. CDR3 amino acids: CASSLAVAQPQHF. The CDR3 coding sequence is TGTGCCAGCTCGCTCGCAGTCGCACAGCCCCAGCATTTT.

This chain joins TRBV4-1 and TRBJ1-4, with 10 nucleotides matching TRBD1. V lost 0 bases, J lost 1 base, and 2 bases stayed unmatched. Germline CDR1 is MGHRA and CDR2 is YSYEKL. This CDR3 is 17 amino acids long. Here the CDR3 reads CASSQDGDRGTNEKLFF. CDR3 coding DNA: TGCGCCAGCAGCCAAGATGGGGACAGGGGAACTAATGAAAAACTGTTTTTT.

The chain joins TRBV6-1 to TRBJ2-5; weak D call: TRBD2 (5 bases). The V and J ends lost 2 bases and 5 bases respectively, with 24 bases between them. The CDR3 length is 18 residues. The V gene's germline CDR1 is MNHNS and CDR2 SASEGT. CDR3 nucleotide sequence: TGTGCCAGCAGTGAACCCCTCCGGTGGTCGAGAGCGGTGGAGACCCAGTACTTC. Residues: CASSEPLRWSRAVETQYF.

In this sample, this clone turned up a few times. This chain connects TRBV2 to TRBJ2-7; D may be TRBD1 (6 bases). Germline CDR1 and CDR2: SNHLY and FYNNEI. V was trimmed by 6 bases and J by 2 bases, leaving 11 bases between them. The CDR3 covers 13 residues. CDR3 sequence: CASRDRFAYEQYF. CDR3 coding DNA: TGTGCCAGCAGAGACAGGTTCGCCTACGAGCAGTACTTC.